What follows are 26 T cell receptor beta chains derived from one specimen sequenced in a study of T cell responses to AZD1222 COVID-19 vaccine. Sequencing used immunoSEQ multiplex PCR; TCRdb keeps in-frame clones, though not all of them. The sample holds over 150,000 clones; around 89% are singletons and the top ten take roughly 4%. The sample consisted of peripheral blood, taken 28 days after the second AZD1222 dose. The receptors come from an adult who received the AZD1222 COVID-19 vaccine.

The V call is TRBV5-4, the J call TRBJ1-5, with unresolved D. Trimming removed 0 bases at V and 6 bases at J, with 16 bases between. The length of the CDR3 is 16 residues. The germline gives CDR1 SGHNT, CDR2 YYREEE (reference sequence). The CDR3 bases are TGTGCCAGCAGCTTGGGGGGAGGGTTCGGGGTTCAGCCCCAGCATTTT. Protein product: CASSLGGGFGVQPQHF.

V and J are TRBV6-2 or TRBV6-3 and TRBJ2-7; D is undetermined. V was pared by 4 bases and J by 4 bases, with 11 bases between. This CDR3 has 13 residues. Germline assignment: CDR1 MNHEY and CDR2 SVGEGT. The CDR3 DNA reads as TGTGCCAGCAGTTCCCTTTCACGATACGAGCAGTACTTC. It yields the protein CASSSLSRYEQYF.

The V call is TRBV7-2, the J call TRBJ1-2, with D perhaps TRBD1 (6 bases). Germline assignment: CDR1 SGHTA and CDR2 FQGNSA. The CDR3 is 13 amino acids. Trimming removed 5 bases at V and 8 bases at J, with 15 bases between. The CDR3 sequence is CASSPMGGWGYTF. Written as DNA, the CDR3 is TGTGCCAGCAGCCCAATGGGGGGCTGGGGCTACACCTTC.

This rearrangement joins TRBV5-1 to TRBJ2-3; no clear D gene. This CDR3 contains 14 residues. The V end lost 0 bases, the J end lost 4 bases, and 9 bases lay between the germline ends. In germline, CDR1 is SGHRS, CDR2 YFSETQ. The CDR3 reads CASSLAPGADTQYF. The CDR3 DNA reads as TGCGCCAGCAGCTTGGCTCCCGGCGCAGATACGCAGTATTTT.

This chain joins TRBV18 and TRBJ1-5, with no clear D. This CDR3 is built from 13 residues. V gave up 2 bases and J gave up 7 bases, with 9 bases separating them. Germline CDR1 is KGHSH and CDR2 is LQKENI. As DNA, the CDR3 is TGTGCCAGCTCACCAAGGTCGGACCAGCCCCAGCATTTT. This translates into CASSPRSDQPQHF.

The chain joins TRBV12-3 or TRBV12-4 to TRBJ2-5; D is unresolved. This CDR3 is 12 amino acids long. Trimming cost V 2 bases and J 7 bases, with 8 bases left between them. The chain's CDR3 is CASSLTGGTQYF. The CDR3 bases are TGTGCCAGCAGTTTAACGGGTGGGACCCAGTACTTC.

The gene calls are TRBV19 and TRBJ2-3, with D possibly called TRBD1 or TRBD2 (6 bases each). Trimming removed 9 bases from V and 1 base from J, with 17 bases in between. This CDR3 is 15 amino acids long. Germline CDR1 is LNHDA and CDR2 is SQIVND (reference sequence). The CDR3, as DNA: TGTGCCAGCCACAAGGGGGGTGTCGGCACAGATACGCAGTATTTT. Its protein product is CASHKGGVGTDTQYF. Full variable domain (missing parts from reference TRBV19 and TRBJ2-3): DGGITQSPKYLFRKEGQNVTLSCEQNLNHDAMYWYRQDPGQGLRLIYYSQIVNDFQKGDIAEGYSVSREKKESFPLTVTSAQKNPTAFYLCASHKGGVGTDTQYFGPGTRLTVL.

J is TRBJ2-2 and V is TRBV6-1; a possible D gene is TRBD2 (6 bases). The germline V gene encodes CDR1 MNHNS and CDR2 SASEGT. V lost 0 bases and J 6 bases, leaving 11 bases between the germline ends. The length of the CDR3 is 15 residues. CDR3 amino acids: CASSEAERRAGELFF. Here the CDR3 DNA reads TGTGCCAGCAGTGAAGCAGAAAGGAGGGCCGGGGAGCTGTTTTTT.

This chain connects TRBV11-2 to TRBJ2-1; 8 bases match TRBD2. This CDR3 has 11 amino acids. Germline V gives CDR1 SGHAT, CDR2 FQNNGV. Trimming removed 7 bases from V and 13 bases from J; junction bases left unmatched: 6. CDR3 sequence reads: CASNAGGDQFF. CDR3 in DNA: TGTGCCAGCAACGCGGGGGGTGATCAGTTCTTC.

This chain connects TRBV7-9 to TRBJ1-1; D is ambiguous. This CDR3 has 12 amino acids. CDR1 and CDR2 from the germline V gene are SEHNR and FQNEAQ (reference sequence). Trimming left V 0 bases short and J 10 bases short, with 9 bases between. Here the CDR3 DNA reads TGTGCCAGCAGCTTAGCACAGACGGGAGCTTTCTTT. Translating gives CASSLAQTGAFF.

The chain couples TRBV11-3 to TRBJ2-7; either TRBD1 or TRBD2 may supply D (6 bases each). This CDR3 is built from 15 residues. V dropped 5 bases and J dropped 0 bases, with 14 bases sitting between them. The germline gives CDR1 SGHNT, CDR2 YENEEA. CDR3 DNA sequence: TGTGCCAGCAGCCCCTCATGGGGGGCCTCCTACGAGCAGTACTTC. Residues: CASSPSWGASYEQYF.

The chain has TRBV11-3 and TRBJ2-3; TRBD2 agrees at 8 bases. The V gene end was trimmed by 1 base and the J gene end by 4 bases; junction bases not matched to a gene: 1. This CDR3 has 14 amino acids. Looked up from germline, CDR1 is SGHNT and CDR2 is YENEEA. CDR3 nucleotides: TGTGCCAGCAGCTTAGGGACTAGCCCAGATACGCAGTATTTT. This encodes CASSLGTSPDTQYF.

This clone was seen once. The chain has TRBV5-1 and TRBJ1-6; D not certain. The germline CDR1 and CDR2 sequences are SGHRS and YFSETQ. The CDR3 totals 14 residues. V was trimmed by 4 bases and J by 7 bases, leaving 12 bases between them. The CDR3 coding sequence is TGCGCCAGCAGCGATGGGTTATTCAATTCACCCCTCCACTTT. This sequence encodes CASSDGLFNSPLHF. The variable domain in full, completed from reference TRBV5-1 and TRBJ1-6, reads KAGVTQTPRYLIKTRGQQVTLSCSPISGHRSVSWYQQTPGQGLQFLFEYFSETQRNKGNFPGRFSGRQFSNSRSEMNVSTLELGDSALYLCASSDGLFNSPLHFGNGTRLTVT.

The CDR3 DNA reads as TGTGCCAGCAGCCTAATGAAGCGGGGGGGCCGTAGCACAGATACGCAGTATTTT. Its protein product is CASSLMKRGGRSTDTQYF. The rearrangement links TRBV5-5 to TRBJ2-3, with 10 bases aligning to TRBD2. Germline CDR1 SGHKS, CDR2 YYEKEE (reference sequence). The length of the CDR3 is 18 residues. V gave up 4 bases and J gave up 0 bases; unmatched junction bases: 11. Full variable domain (missing parts from reference TRBV5-5 and TRBJ2-3): DAGVTQSPTHLIKTRGQQVTLRCSPISGHKSVSWYQQVLGQGPQFIFQYYEKEERGRGNFPDRFSARQFPNYSSELNVNALLLGDSALYLCASSLMKRGGRSTDTQYFGPGTRLTVL.

This chain uses TRBV6-6 with TRBJ1-5; D is perhaps TRBD1 (5 bases). Germline V CDR1 and CDR2: MNHNY, SVGAGI (reference sequence). Deletions cut 2 bases from V and 6 bases from J, with 8 bases between. The CDR3 covers 13 residues. DNA of the CDR3: TGTGCCAGCAGTTACCCGGGGGGTCAGCCCCAGCATTTT. This encodes CASSYPGGQPQHF.

This sequence joins TRBV5-1 and TRBJ1-2; no clear D gene. The V gene's germline CDR1 is SGHRS and CDR2 YFSETQ. V was pared by 10 bases and J by 4 bases, with 11 bases between. This CDR3 is 11 amino acids long. The CDR3 protein is CAGFPPYGYTF. DNA for the CDR3: TGCGCCGGATTCCCCCCCTATGGCTACACCTTC.

The CDR3 reads CASSRTGVYTDTQYF. In DNA, the CDR3 is TGTGCCAGCAGTAGGACAGGGGTTTACACAGATACGCAGTATTTT. The rearrangement joins TRBV6-4 to TRBJ2-3, with 9 bases fitting TRBD1. CDR1 and CDR2 (germline): MRHNA, SNTAGT. The CDR3 runs 15 residues. With V trimmed by 5 bases and J by 2 bases, 5 bases remained unmatched.

The V call is TRBV5-1, the J call TRBJ2-1; D remains ambiguous. The CDR3 has 13 residues. The germline V gene has CDR1 SGHRS and CDR2 YFSETQ. V lost 0 bases and J lost 3, with 4 bases in between. CDR3 DNA: TGCGCCAGCAGCTTGGGACTCTACAATGAGCAGTTCTTC. This encodes CASSLGLYNEQFF.

The chain employs TRBV4-1 and TRBJ2-3; 8 bases map to TRBD1. Germline lookup yields CDR1 MGHRA and CDR2 YSYEKL. The CDR3 is 15 amino acids. The CDR3 spells CASGSGGQGTDTQYF. CDR3 nucleotides: TGCGCGAGCGGCTCTGGGGGACAGGGCACAGATACGCAGTATTTT.

The chain has TRBV20-1 and TRBJ1-1; possible D gene TRBD1, 5 bases. The germline CDR1 and CDR2 sequences are DFQATT and SNEGSKA (reference sequence). CDR3 length: 11 residues. Trimming stripped 7 bases from V and 4 bases from J, with 10 bases between. This CDR3 reads CSVNGGTEAFF. The CDR3 nucleotides are TGCAGTGTGAACGGGGGCACTGAAGCTTTCTTT.

The chain recombines TRBV7-8 with TRBJ1-4, with D maybe TRBD1 (5 bases). Germline CDR1 reads SGHVS; CDR2 reads FQNEAQ. This CDR3 contains 15 residues. V gave up 5 bases and J gave up 5 bases, with 15 bases separating them. This CDR3 reads CASSPSLGTNEKLFF. The CDR3 nucleotides read TGTGCCAGCAGCCCTTCTCTGGGGACGAATGAAAAACTGTTTTTT. The full variable domain, completed using reference TRBV7-8 and TRBJ1-4, is GAGVSQSPRYKVAKRGQDVALRCDPISGHVSLFWYQQALGQGPEFLTYFQNEAQLDKSGLPSDRFFAERPEGSVSTLKIQRTQQEDSAVYLCASSPSLGTNEKLFFGSGTQLSVL.

The chain recombines TRBV7-7 with TRBJ2-7, with no clear D. Deletions cut 2 bases from V and 6 bases from J, with 11 bases between. This CDR3 region has 13 residues. Germline lookup yields CDR1 SSHAT and CDR2 FNYEAQ (reference sequence). The CDR3 DNA reads TGTGCCAGCAGCTTAACTTCATCTCTCGAGCAGTACTTC. As protein: CASSLTSSLEQYF. Full variable domain (outside the CDR3, taken from reference TRBV7-7 and TRBJ2-7): GAGVSQSPRYKVTKRGQDVTLRCDPISSHATLYWYQQALGQGPEFLTYFNYEAQPDKSGLPSDRFSAERPEGSISTLTIQRTEQRDSAMYRCASSLTSSLEQYFGPGTRLTVT.

The chain uses TRBV14 and TRBJ1-1; D unresolved. The CDR3 runs 12 residues. CDR1 and CDR2 (germline): SGHDN, FVKESK. V shed 2 bases and J shed 7 bases, with 8 bases lying between them. The CDR3 bases are TGTGCCAGCAGCCAACAAAGTCGTGAAGCTTTCTTT. This sequence encodes CASSQQSREAFF.

The table lists this clone with a few counts. This sequence joins TRBV7-2 and TRBJ1-5; D may be TRBD1 (5 bases). V was clipped by 3 bases and J by 6 bases, with 15 bases between them. CDR1 is SGHTA, CDR2 FQGNSA, per germline. The CDR3 length is 15 residues. CDR3 region: CASSFNGGFGQPQHF. Here the CDR3 DNA reads TGTGCCAGCAGCTTTAACGGGGGATTCGGTCAGCCCCAGCATTTT.

This chain links TRBV20-1 with TRBJ1-1; possibly TRBD1 for D (5 bases). Per the germline V gene, CDR1 is DFQATT and CDR2 is SNEGSKA (reference sequence). V lost 7 bases, J lost 5 bases, and 11 bases lay in between. The length of the CDR3 is 11 residues. In DNA form, the CDR3 reads TGCAGTGTACGGGGGGTGACTGAAGCTTTCTTT. This codes for CSVRGVTEAFF.

This chain connects TRBV3-1 (or the pseudogene TRBV3-2) to TRBJ1-5; tentatively, D is TRBD1 (5 bases). Deletions cut 1 base from V and 7 bases from J, with 8 bases between. Germline assignment: CDR1 LGHDT and CDR2 YNNKEL (reference sequence). The CDR3 spans 13 residues. The CDR3 nucleotides are TGTGCCAGCAGCCAAGGTAGGGGCCAGCCCCAGCATTTT. It encodes CASSQGRGQPQHF.